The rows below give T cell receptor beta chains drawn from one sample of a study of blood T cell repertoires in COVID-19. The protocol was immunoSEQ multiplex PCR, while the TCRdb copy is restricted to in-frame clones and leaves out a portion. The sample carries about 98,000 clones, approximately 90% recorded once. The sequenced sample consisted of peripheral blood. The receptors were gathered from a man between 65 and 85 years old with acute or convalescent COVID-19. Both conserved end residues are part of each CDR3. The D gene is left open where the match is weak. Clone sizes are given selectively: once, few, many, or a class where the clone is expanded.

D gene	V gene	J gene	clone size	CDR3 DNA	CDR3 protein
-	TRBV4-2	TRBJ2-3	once	TGTGCCAGCAGCCAAGAACCCCCGGGAAGCACAGATACGCAGTATTTT	CASSQEPPGSTDTQYF
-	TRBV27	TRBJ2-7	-	TGTGCCAGCAGTTTATCGATAGGCGGGGCCTACGAGCAGTACTTC	CASSLSIGGAYEQYF
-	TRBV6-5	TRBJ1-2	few	TGTGCCAGCAGATACGGGGCAGGGTACGGGGGCTATGGCTACACCTTC	CASRYGAGYGGYGYTF
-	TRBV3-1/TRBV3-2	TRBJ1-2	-	TGTGCCAGCAGCCGAGGGAGGGCAGGGAGTGGCTATGGCTACACCTTC	CASSRGRAGSGYGYTF
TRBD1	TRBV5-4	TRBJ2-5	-	TGTGCCAGCAGCTTCCGGACAGGGGTCGGGGAGACCCAGTACTTC	CASSFRTGVGETQYF
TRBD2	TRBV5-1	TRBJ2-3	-	TGCGCCAGCAGCTCGTCGTCCTGGACTAGCGGGGCAGATACGCAGTATTTT	CASSSSSWTSGADTQYF
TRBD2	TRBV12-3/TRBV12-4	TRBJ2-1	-	TGTGCCAGCAGCTTGGGGACTAGCGAGTTCTTC	CASSLGTSEFF
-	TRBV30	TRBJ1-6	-	TGTGCCTGGAGTGGCTCCAGGGATTCACCCCTCCACTTT	CAWSGSRDSPLHF
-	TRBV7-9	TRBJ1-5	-	TGTGCCAGCAGCTTAGAAGGGGGTGGCCAGCCCCAGCATTTT	CASSLEGGGQPQHF
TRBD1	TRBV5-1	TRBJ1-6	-	TGCGCCAGCAGCTCTGGACAGGGTGATTCACCCCTCCACTTT	CASSSGQGDSPLHF
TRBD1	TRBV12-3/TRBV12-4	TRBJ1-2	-	TGTGCCAGCAGCCGGGACAGGCTTGGCTACACCTTC	CASSRDRLGYTF
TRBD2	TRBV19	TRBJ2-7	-	TGTGCCAGTAGCCTGGGGGGGATTCGCGAGCAGTACTTC	CASSLGGIREQYF
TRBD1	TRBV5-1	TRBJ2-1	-	TGCGCCAGCAGTTCGGGACAGGGGAGCTACAATGAGCAGTTCTTC	CASSSGQGSYNEQFF
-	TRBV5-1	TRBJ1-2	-	TGCGCCAGCAGCTTGGCCTCGGGGGACTATGGCTACACCTTC	CASSLASGDYGYTF
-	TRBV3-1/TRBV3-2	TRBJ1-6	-	TGTGCCAGCAGCCAAGCGGCCAGCGAGAATTCACCCCTCCACTTT	CASSQAASENSPLHF
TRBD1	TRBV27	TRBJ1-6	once	TGTGCCAGCAGTTTCTCAGCCGCGACAGGGGGGAATTCACCCCTCCACTTT	CASSFSAATGGNSPLHF
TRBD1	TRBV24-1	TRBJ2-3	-	TGTGCCACCAGTGATCCCCGGGACAGGGGGAGGACAGATACGCAGTATTTT	CATSDPRDRGRTDTQYF
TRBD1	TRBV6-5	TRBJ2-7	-	TGTGCCAGCAGTTACTCGACGGACAGGGCCTACGAGCAGTACTTC	CASSYSTDRAYEQYF
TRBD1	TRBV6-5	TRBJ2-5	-	TGTGCCAGCAGCCGACAGGGGGAGACCCAGTACTTC	CASSRQGETQYF
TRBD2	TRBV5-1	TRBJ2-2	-	TGCGCCAGCAGCTTGGGTCTAGCGGTCGGGGAGCTGTTTTTT	CASSLGLAVGELFF
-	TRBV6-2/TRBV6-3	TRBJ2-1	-	TGTGCCAGCAGTTACGGCCAGGAACACAATGAGCAGTTCTTC	CASSYGQEHNEQFF
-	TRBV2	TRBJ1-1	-	TGTGCCAGCAGTGAAGGGGGGGACACTGAAGCTTTCTTT	CASSEGGDTEAFF
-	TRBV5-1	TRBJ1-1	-	TGCGCCAGCAGCCCGACCGGGACAACGAACACTGAAGCTTTCTTT	CASSPTGTTNTEAFF
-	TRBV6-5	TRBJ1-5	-	TGTGCCAGCAGCTCCGGGACAATCAATCAGCCCCAGCATTTT	CASSSGTINQPQHF
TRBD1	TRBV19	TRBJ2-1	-	TGTGCCAGTAGTAAGGGGGCGAACAATGAGCAGTTCTTC	CASSKGANNEQFF
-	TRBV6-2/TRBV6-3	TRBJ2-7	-	TGTGCCAGCAGTTGGGACAACCTCTACGAGCAGTACTTC	CASSWDNLYEQYF
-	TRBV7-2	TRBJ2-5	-	TGTGCCAGCAGCTTCGGGTTAGCGGCGCAAGAGACCCAGTACTTC	CASSFGLAAQETQYF
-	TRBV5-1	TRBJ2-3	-	TGCGCCAGCAGCGATCAGGGATTCACAGATACGCAGTATTTT	CASSDQGFTDTQYF
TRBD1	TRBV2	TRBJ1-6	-	TGTGCCAGCAGGGTCGGGACAGGGGACTGGAATTCACCCCTCCACTTT	CASRVGTGDWNSPLHF
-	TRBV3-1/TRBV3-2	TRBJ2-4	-	TGTGCCAGCAGCACAACTGGGGGGGCCAAAAACATTCAGTACTTC	CASSTTGGAKNIQYF
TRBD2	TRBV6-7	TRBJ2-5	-	TGTGCCAGCAGCGCCTCCGGGACTAGCGGTGAGGAGACCCAGTACTTC	CASSASGTSGEETQYF
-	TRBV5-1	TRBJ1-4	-	TGCGCCAGCAGCTTGGGGCTTGATAATGAAAAACTGTTTTTT	CASSLGLDNEKLFF
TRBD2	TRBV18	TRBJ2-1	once	TGTGCCAGCTCACCAAAGACTAGCGGGGGAACCACTGAGCAGTTCTTC	CASSPKTSGGTTEQFF
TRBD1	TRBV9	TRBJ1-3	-	TGTGCCAGCAGCGTGAGGACAGGGACGTTCGGCTCTGGAAACACCATATATTTT	CASSVRTGTFGSGNTIYF
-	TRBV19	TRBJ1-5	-	TGTGCCAGTAGTGGGTCCAGGGGCAATCAGCCCCAGCATTTT	CASSGSRGNQPQHF
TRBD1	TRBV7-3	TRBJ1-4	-	TGTGCCAGCAGCCGGGACAGGGGAGAAAAACTGTTTTTT	CASSRDRGEKLFF
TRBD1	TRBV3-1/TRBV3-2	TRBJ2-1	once	TGTGCCAGCAGCCCCGGGACAGGGGGTCTCGATGAGCAGTTCTTC	CASSPGTGGLDEQFF
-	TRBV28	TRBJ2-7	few	TGTGCCAGCAGGAAAACAGGGTCCGACGAGCAGTACTTC	CASRKTGSDEQYF
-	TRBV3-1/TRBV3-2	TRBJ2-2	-	TGTGCCAGTAACAGGGAGAACACCGGGGAGCTGTTTTTT	CASNRENTGELFF
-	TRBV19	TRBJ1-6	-	TGTGCCAGCTCCGATGGAAGGATGGGAGTAGGTTCACCCCTCCACTTT	CASSDGRMGVGSPLHF
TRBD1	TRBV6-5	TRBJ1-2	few	TGTGCCAGCAGTCAAAGACAGGGAGATGGCTACACCTTC	CASSQRQGDGYTF
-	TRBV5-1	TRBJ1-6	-	TGCGCCAGCAGCTTGGCTTCCGGGTTGAGCTCCTATAATTCACCCCTCCACTTT	CASSLASGLSSYNSPLHF
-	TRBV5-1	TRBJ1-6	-	TGCGCCAGCAGCTCAAACCAGAGGGATTCCCTCCACTTT	CASSSNQRDSLHF
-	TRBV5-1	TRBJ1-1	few	TGCGCCAGCAGCTTAGGGGACACTGAAGCTTTCTTT	CASSLGDTEAFF
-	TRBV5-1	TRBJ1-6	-	TGCGCCAGCAGCTTGGGACAGGCTAATTCACCCCTCCACTTT	CASSLGQANSPLHF
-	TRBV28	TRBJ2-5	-	TGTGCCAGCAGATCACCGGGGGAGACCCAGTACTTC	CASRSPGETQYF
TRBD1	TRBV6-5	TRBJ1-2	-	TGTGCCAGCAGTATACAGGGGGGCTATGGCTACACCTTC	CASSIQGGYGYTF
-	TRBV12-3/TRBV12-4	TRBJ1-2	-	TGTGCCAGCAGTTTAGGAGTTAACTATGGCTACACCTTC	CASSLGVNYGYTF
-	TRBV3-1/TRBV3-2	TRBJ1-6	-	TGTGCCAGCACCCCCGTTTTCACGGGGAATTCACCCCTCCACTTT	CASTPVFTGNSPLHF
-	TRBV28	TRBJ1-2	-	TGTGCCAGCAGTTTGATACAGGGCGATGGCTACACCTTC	CASSLIQGDGYTF
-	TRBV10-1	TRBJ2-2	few	TGCGCCAGCACCCCGTTACGGGGAGGCACCGGGGAGCTGTTTTTT	CASTPLRGGTGELFF